This T cell receptor (beta chain) was identified during a study of blood T cell repertoires in COVID-19. Study summary: Sources were T cells, B-cell-depleted T cells, or PBMCs; the material itself was cDNA or gDNA.

Clones were sequenced by immunoSEQ multiplex PCR, and TCRdb holds only the in-frame ones, with some missing. The sample shows 400,000 to 450,000 clones, 89% of them seen only once. Looked up from germline, CDR1 is PRHDT and CDR2 is FYEKMQ (reference sequence). V shed 2 bases and J shed 4 bases, with 6 bases lying between them. The CDR3 length is 13 residues. Specimen: peripheral blood. The TCR originated in a woman aged 40 to 55 with COVID-19, enrolled during active disease. The chain links TRBV13 to TRBJ2-1; D is undetermined. For the CDR3, the DNA is TGTGCCAGCAGCTTAATGGAGTACAATGAGCAGTTCTTC. Translated, it gives CASSLMEYNEQFF.